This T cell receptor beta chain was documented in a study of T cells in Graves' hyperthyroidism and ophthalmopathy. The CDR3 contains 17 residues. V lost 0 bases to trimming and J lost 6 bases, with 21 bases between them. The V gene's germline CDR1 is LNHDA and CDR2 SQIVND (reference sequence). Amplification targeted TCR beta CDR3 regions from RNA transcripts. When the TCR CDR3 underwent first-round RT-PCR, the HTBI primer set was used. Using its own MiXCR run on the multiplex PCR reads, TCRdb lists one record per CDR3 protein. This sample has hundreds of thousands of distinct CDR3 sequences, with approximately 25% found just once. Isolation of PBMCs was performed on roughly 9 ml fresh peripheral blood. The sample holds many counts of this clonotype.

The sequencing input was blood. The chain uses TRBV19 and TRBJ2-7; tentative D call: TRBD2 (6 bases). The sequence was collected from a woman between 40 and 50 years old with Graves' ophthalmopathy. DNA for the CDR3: TGTGCCAGTAGTATAGATCTGGCGGGACGGACCCCCGGCGAGCAGTACTTC. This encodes CASSIDLAGRTPGEQYF. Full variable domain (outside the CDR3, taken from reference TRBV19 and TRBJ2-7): DGGITQSPKYLFRKEGQNVTLSCEQNLNHDAMYWYRQDPGQGLRLIYYSQIVNDFQKGDIAEGYSVSREKKESFPLTVTSAQKNPTAFYLCASSIDLAGRTPGEQYFGPGTRLTVT.